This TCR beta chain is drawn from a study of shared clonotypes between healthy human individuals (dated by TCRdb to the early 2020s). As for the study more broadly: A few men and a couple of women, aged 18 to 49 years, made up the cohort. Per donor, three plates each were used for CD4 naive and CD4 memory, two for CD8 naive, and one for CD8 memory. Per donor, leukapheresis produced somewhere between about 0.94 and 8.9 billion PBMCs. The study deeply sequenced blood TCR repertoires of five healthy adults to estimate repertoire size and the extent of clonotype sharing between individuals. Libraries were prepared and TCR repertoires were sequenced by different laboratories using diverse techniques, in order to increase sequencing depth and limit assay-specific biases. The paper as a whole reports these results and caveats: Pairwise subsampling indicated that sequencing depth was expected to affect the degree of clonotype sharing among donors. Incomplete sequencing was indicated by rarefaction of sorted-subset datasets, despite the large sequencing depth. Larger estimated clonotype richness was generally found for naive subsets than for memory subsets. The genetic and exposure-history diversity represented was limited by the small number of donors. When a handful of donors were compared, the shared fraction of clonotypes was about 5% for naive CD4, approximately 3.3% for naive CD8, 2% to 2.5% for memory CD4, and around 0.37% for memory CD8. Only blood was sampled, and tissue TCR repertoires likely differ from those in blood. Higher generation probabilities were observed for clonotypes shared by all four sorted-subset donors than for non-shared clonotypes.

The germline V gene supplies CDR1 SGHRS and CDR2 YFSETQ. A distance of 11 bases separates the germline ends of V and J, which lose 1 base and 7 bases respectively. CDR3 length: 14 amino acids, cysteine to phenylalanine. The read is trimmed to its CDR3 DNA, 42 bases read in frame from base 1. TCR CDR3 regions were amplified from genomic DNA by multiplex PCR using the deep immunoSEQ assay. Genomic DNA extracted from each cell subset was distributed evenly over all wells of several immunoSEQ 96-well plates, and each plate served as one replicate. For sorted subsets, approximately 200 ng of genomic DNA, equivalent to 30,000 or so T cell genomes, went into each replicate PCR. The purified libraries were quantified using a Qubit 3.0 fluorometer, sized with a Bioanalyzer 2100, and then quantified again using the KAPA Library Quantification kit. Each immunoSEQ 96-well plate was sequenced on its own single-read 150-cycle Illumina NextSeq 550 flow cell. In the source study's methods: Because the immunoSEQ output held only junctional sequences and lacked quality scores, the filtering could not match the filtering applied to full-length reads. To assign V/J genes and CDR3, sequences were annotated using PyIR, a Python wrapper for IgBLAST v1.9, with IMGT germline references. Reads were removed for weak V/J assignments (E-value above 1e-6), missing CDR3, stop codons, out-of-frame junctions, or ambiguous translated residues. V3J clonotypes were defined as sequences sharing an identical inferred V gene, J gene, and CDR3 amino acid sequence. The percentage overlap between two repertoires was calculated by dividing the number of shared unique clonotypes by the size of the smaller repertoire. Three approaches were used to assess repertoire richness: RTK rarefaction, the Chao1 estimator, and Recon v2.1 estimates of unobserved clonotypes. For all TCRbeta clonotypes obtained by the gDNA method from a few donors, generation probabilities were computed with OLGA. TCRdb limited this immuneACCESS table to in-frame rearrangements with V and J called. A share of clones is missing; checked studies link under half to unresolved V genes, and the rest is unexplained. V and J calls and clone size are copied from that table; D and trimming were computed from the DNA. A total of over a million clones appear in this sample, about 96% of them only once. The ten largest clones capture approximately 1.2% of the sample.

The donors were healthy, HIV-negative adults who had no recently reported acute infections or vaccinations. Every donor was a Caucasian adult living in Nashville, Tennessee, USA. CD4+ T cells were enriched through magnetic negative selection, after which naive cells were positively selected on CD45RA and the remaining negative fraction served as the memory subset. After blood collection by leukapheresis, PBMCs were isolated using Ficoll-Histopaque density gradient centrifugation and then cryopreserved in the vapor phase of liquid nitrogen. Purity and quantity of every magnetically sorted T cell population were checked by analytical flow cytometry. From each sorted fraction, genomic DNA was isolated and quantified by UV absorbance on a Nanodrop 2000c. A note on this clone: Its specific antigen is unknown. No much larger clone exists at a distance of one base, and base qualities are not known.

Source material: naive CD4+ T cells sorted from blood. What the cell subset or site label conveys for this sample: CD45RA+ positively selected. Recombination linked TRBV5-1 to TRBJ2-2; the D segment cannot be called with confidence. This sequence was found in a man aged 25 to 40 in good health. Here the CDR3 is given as CASSLTVPNGELFF. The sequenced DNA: TGCGCCAGCAGCTTGACGGTCCCGAACGGGGAGCTGTTTTTT.